Shown below are 7 T cell receptor beta chains from a single sample sequenced in a study of long-term antiretroviral therapy in people with HIV. Sequencing used immunoSEQ v3.0 at survey level. Sequencing used immunoSEQ multiplex PCR; TCRdb keeps in-frame clones, though not all of them. Of 18,000 or so clones in the sample, around 78% were seen once. The input for sequencing was unsorted PBMCs, taken at the start of antiretroviral therapy, before treatment. The source of these receptors is a woman in her thirties or forties with HIV.

The CDR3 here is CASSLTRDRGQPQHF. In nucleotides, the CDR3 is TGTGCCAGCAGCTTAACTAGGGATCGGGGTCAGCCCCAGCATTTT. The rearrangement joins TRBV7-8 to TRBJ1-5; D not resolved. Germline values: CDR1 SGHVS, CDR2 FQNEAQ. Trimming took off 2 bases at V and 6 bases at J, with 14 bases between the two ends. This CDR3 spans 15 amino acids.

The V call is TRBV10-3, the J call TRBJ1-2; D ambiguous. V was shortened by 6 bases and J by 3 bases, with 17 bases between the two germline ends. Germline assignment: CDR1 ENHRY and CDR2 SYGVKD. The CDR3 consists of 15 residues. The CDR3, as DNA: TGTGCCATCAGGGTAGGGTTGGCGCTTGACTATGGCTACACCTTC. Its protein product is CAIRVGLALDYGYTF.

This clone was seen a handful of times. The V and J genes are TRBV6-5 and TRBJ2-2; no clear D gene. With 6 bases removed from V and 4 bases from J, the gap between germline ends came to 15 bases. This CDR3 region has 15 residues. Looked up from germline, CDR1 is MNHEY and CDR2 is SVGAGI. The CDR3 protein is CASSLTQPSTGELFF. The CDR3 bases are TGTGCCAGCAGCCTTACTCAACCGAGCACCGGGGAGCTGTTTTTT.

The V and J genes are TRBV4-3 and TRBJ2-7; D call uncertain. The CDR3 is 15 residues long. Germline V gene lookup returns CDR1 LGHNA and CDR2 YSLEER. V lost 0 bases, J lost 0 bases, and 9 bases lay in between. The CDR3 spells CASSQDPGSSYEQYF. The CDR3 nucleotides are TGCGCCAGCAGCCAAGATCCAGGCAGCTCCTACGAGCAGTACTTC.

This chain connects TRBV11-2 to TRBJ2-7; 8 bases line up with TRBD1. There are 19 residues in the CDR3. CDR1 is SGHAT and CDR2 is FQNNGV in the germline V gene. The junction had 18 bases not matched to a gene; V was cut back by 3 bases and J by 2 bases. CDR3 in amino acids: CASSFRKEIRTGLTYEQYF. The CDR3 bases are TGTGCCAGCAGCTTTAGGAAAGAAATACGGACAGGGTTAACCTACGAGCAGTACTTC.

The genes are TRBV30 and TRBJ1-1, with 9 bases identical to TRBD1. After removal of 3 bases from V and 6 bases from J, the junction contained 5 bases not matched to a gene. This CDR3 comprises 13 residues. Germline V gene lookup returns CDR1 GTSNPN and CDR2 SVGIG (reference sequence). DNA for the CDR3: TGTGCCTGGAGCCCGGGACAGGGCCCTGAAGCTTTCTTT. Protein product: CAWSPGQGPEAFF.

This sequence joins TRBV5-1 and TRBJ1-3, with 9 nucleotides matching TRBD1. CDR3 length: 16 residues. The V gene end was trimmed by 3 bases and the J gene end by 5 bases; junction bases not matched to a gene: 9. Germline-derived CDR1 and CDR2 are SGHRS and YFSETQ. CDR3 in amino acids: CASSSGQGYQRNTIYF. CDR3 nucleotide sequence: TGCGCCAGCAGCTCCGGACAGGGGTATCAGAGAAACACCATATATTTT. The full variable domain, its missing parts supplied by reference TRBV5-1 and TRBJ1-3, is KAGVTQTPRYLIKTRGQQVTLSCSPISGHRSVSWYQQTPGQGLQFLFEYFSETQRNKGNFPGRFSGRQFSNSRSEMNVSTLELGDSALYLCASSSGQGYQRNTIYFGEGSWLTVV.